This T cell receptor beta chain emerged from a study of OX40 agonist ivuxolimab in advanced cancers. Across the study: Treatment of patients was with ivuxolimab, an agonistic anti-OX40 (CD134) antibody. Checkpoint inhibitors had been given previously to roughly 40% of patients.

On this clone itself: The antigen remains unidentified.

CDR3 length equals 14 residues. V lost 4 bases and J 9 bases, leaving 16 bases between the germline ends. The V gene's germline CDR1 is SGHVS and CDR2 FQNEAQ. Findings and limits, study-wide: Several nonresponders also turned out to have low normalized T-cell clonal expansion. Relative to CD4+ cells, CD8+ T cells on average had more expanded clones.

Only in-frame clones appear in the TCRdb table, and some are missing; sequencing was by immunoSEQ multiplex PCR. The data hold around 70,000 clones, with roughly 85% observed a single time. The specimen comprised CD4+ or CD8+ T cells sorted from blood, sampled in a trial of the OX40 agonist ivuxolimab. This chain uses TRBV7-8 with TRBJ2-1; no reliable D call. The source of this sequence is an adult with an advanced solid tumor such as melanoma, head and neck, liver or kidney cancer. The CDR3 loop reads CASSSVTSSGEQFF. The DNA for the CDR3 is TGTGCCAGCAGCTCTGTGACGAGCTCTGGTGAGCAGTTCTTC.